This T cell receptor beta chain is from a study of T cells in tumors after PD-1 blockade. Study as a whole: Each patient got pembrolizumab 200 mg every 3 weeks or cemiplimab 350 mg every 2 weeks.

The CDR3 totals 13 residues. Germline-derived CDR1 and CDR2 are MDHEN and SYDVKM. Trimming pared 6 bases from V and 4 bases from J, leaving 12 bases between. Before and after PD-1 blockade, biopsies were collected from the same primary tumor site. Measured with immunoSEQ multiplex PCR; TCRdb has only the in-frame clones, and not every one. The sample consists of 10,000 to 15,000 clones, 63% of them appearing once. The source is a human donor with basal cell carcinoma. This chain joins TRBV28 and TRBJ2-5; possible D gene TRBD2, 6 bases. Sample: tumor tissue, taken before anti-PD-1 treatment. The DNA for the CDR3 is TGTGCCAGCAGGGGGAGGCTGGGAGAGACCCAGTACTTC. Translating it yields CASRGRLGETQYF. The variable domain in full, with the rest retrieved from reference TRBV28 and TRBJ2-5, is DVKVTQSSRYLVKRTGEKVFLECVQDMDHENMFWYRQDPGLGLRLIYFSYDVKMKEKGDIPEGYSVSREKKERFSLILESASTNQTSMYLCASRGRLGETQYFGPGTRLLVL.